The 12 T cell receptor beta chains listed next were all sequenced from one sample in a study of T-cell reconstitution after alpha-beta-depleted transplantation in children. As it was prepared, the TCRbeta library received unique molecular identifiers. TCRdb re-analysed the PCR reads in MiXCR, keeping a single row per CDR3 protein. The sample holds some 550,000 distinct CDR3 sequences, about 16% seen once. The source material was PBMCs from the stem cell graft donor, sampled from the stem cell graft. The receptors were sampled from a human donor who donated a stem cell graft to a child with acute lymphoblastic leukemia.

This clonotype was seen a few times. This chain connects TRBV20-1 to TRBJ2-3, with D possibly TRBD1 on 8 matching bases. The V gene lost 3 bases and the J gene lost 4 bases, with 23 bases spanning the gap. The V gene's germline CDR1 is DFQATT and CDR2 SNEGSKA (reference sequence). This CDR3 has 17 amino acids. CDR3 sequence (DNA): TGCAGTGCTAGTCTCTACAGGGGGAGGGCCTTCTCAGATACGCAGTATTTT. It translates to CSASLYRGRAFSDTQYF.

The V and J genes are TRBV6-1 and TRBJ2-5; 8 bases map to TRBD2. The CDR3 consists of 16 residues. The junction had 11 bases not matched to a gene; V was cut back by 6 bases and J by 2 bases. Germline V gene data show CDR1 as MNHNS and CDR2 as SASEGT. CDR3 amino acids: CASSLNGLALQETQYF. In DNA form, the CDR3 reads TGTGCCAGCAGCCTGAACGGACTAGCCCTACAAGAGACCCAGTACTTC.

About this clonotype itself: Compared with germline, one end of the junction differs, possibly owing to a read error. The rearrangement uses TRBV9 and TRBJ2-4; D remains unclear. This CDR3 region has 15 residues. Germline V lookup: CDR1 SGDLS, CDR2 YYNGEE. The CDR3 coding sequence is TGTGCCAGCAGCGACTCAGGCGGTCCCAAAAACAGTCAGTACTTC. This codes for CASSDSGGPKNSQYF.

This rearrangement joins TRBV6-1 to TRBJ2-3, with D tentatively TRBD2 (5 bases). Trimming stripped 7 bases from V and 3 bases from J, with 5 bases between. The CDR3 has 11 amino acids. Germline values: CDR1 MNHNS, CDR2 SASEGT. The CDR3 spells CASKRTDTQYF. CDR3 nucleotide sequence: TGTGCCAGCAAGCGGACAGATACGCAGTATTTT.

The rearrangement joins TRBV7-3 to TRBJ2-2, with D unclear. This CDR3 is built from 14 residues. The germline CDR1 and CDR2 sequences are SGHTA and FQGTGA. Trimming left V 4 bases short and J 4 bases short, with 10 bases between. The CDR3 is CASSSPWATGELFF. The CDR3 nucleotides read TGTGCCAGCAGCTCACCGTGGGCCACCGGGGAGCTGTTTTTT.

This clonotype appeared a few times. J is TRBJ2-5 and V is TRBV18; D is unclear. This CDR3 contains 12 residues. The germline gives CDR1 KGHSH, CDR2 LQKENI. V lost 3 bases to trimming and J lost 3 bases, with 5 bases between them. CDR3 DNA: TGTGCCAGCTCACCGAATGAAGAGACCCAGTACTTC. This codes for CASSPNEETQYF.

This clonotype was seen more than once but under ten times. V gene TRBV20-1 combines with J gene TRBJ1-2, with a tentative D call TRBD1 (6 bases). V was trimmed by 0 bases and J by 6 bases, leaving 14 bases between them. The CDR3 runs to 14 residues. The germline gives CDR1 DFQATT, CDR2 SNEGSKA (reference sequence). The CDR3 spells CSARDTGTGDGYTF. In DNA, the CDR3 is TGCAGTGCTAGAGATACAGGGACCGGGGATGGCTACACCTTC.

V is TRBV5-1 and J is TRBJ2-7, with 7 bases that match TRBD2. Germline CDR1 and CDR2: SGHRS and YFSETQ. The ends lost 4 bases at V and 2 bases at J; junction bases unmatched: 9. The CDR3 extends over 15 amino acids. CDR3 nucleotide sequence: TGCGCCAGCAGCGGGGAGGCGGGAGTCACCTACGAGCAGTACTTC. Its translation is CASSGEAGVTYEQYF.

This clonotype has only a few counts. The rearrangement uses TRBV9 and TRBJ2-7, with 11 bases identical to TRBD1. The trim removed 2 bases at V and 4 bases at J, leaving 5 bases unmatched. The germline gives CDR1 SGDLS, CDR2 YYNGEE. CDR3 size: 15 residues. The CDR3 nucleotides read TGTGCCAGCAGCGTTGGACAGGGGGCGGCTTACGAGCAGTACTTC. Translated: CASSVGQGAAYEQYF. The variable domain in full, with the rest retrieved from reference TRBV9 and TRBJ2-7, is DSGVTQTPKHLITATGQRVTLRCSPRSGDLSVYWYQQSLDQGLQFLIQYYNGEERAKGNILERFSAQQFPDLHSELNLSSLELGDSALYFCASSVGQGAAYEQYFGPGTRLTVT.

This clonotype was picked up one time. Relative to the germline gene, one junction end is altered; a read error may explain this. The gene calls are TRBV20-1 and TRBJ2-1; 11 nucleotides agree with TRBD2. The length of the CDR3 is 22 residues. Germline CDR1 reads DFQATT; CDR2 reads SNEGSKA (reference sequence). CDR3 sequence (DNA): TGCTGTGCTAGTTTTAAGTGGAGCGCGGGACTAGCGGAGGTGAGCTCCTACAATGAGCAGTTCTTC. Protein sequence: CCASFKWSAGLAEVSSYNEQFF.

The chain combines TRBV20-1 with TRBJ2-3; TRBD2 agrees at 10 bases. Germline V gene sequence: CDR1 DFQATT, CDR2 SNEGSKA (reference sequence). Trimming took 0 bases from V and 2 from J; bases not matched to a gene: 5. The CDR3 is 16 amino acids. In nucleotides, the CDR3 is TGCAGTGCTAGAGATAGGACTAGCGGCCCCACAGATACGCAGTATTTT. It is translated as CSARDRTSGPTDTQYF.

V is TRBV12-3 or TRBV12-4 and J is TRBJ2-7; TRBD1 is a possible D gene (5 bases). CDR3 length: 15 amino acids. V lost 3 bases and J 2 bases, leaving 14 bases between the germline ends. In nucleotides, the CDR3 is TGTGCCAGCAGTTTTACAGGTCATTACCCCTACGAGCAGTACTTC. Its translation is CASSFTGHYPYEQYF.